Reported below is one T cell receptor beta chain. The sample comes from a study of OX40 agonist ivuxolimab in advanced cancers. The CDR3 is 16 amino acids. Germline lookup yields CDR1 SGHNT and CDR2 YYREEE (reference sequence). J was trimmed by 4 bases and V by 4 bases; bases with no gene match: 7. Profiling relied on immunoSEQ multiplex PCR, and the TCRdb table lists in-frame clones only, not all of them. Of about 79,000 clones listed, 65% to 85% are singletons. The sample in question was CD4+ or CD8+ T cells sorted from blood, obtained in a trial of the OX40 agonist ivuxolimab. The chain is built from TRBV5-4 and TRBJ2-6; 8 nucleotides agree with TRBD1. This receptor was obtained from an adult with an advanced solid tumor such as melanoma, head and neck, liver or kidney cancer. The CDR3 region is CASSQDTGGGANVLTF. As DNA, the CDR3 is TGTGCCAGCAGCCAAGATACAGGGGGAGGGGCCAACGTCCTGACTTTC.